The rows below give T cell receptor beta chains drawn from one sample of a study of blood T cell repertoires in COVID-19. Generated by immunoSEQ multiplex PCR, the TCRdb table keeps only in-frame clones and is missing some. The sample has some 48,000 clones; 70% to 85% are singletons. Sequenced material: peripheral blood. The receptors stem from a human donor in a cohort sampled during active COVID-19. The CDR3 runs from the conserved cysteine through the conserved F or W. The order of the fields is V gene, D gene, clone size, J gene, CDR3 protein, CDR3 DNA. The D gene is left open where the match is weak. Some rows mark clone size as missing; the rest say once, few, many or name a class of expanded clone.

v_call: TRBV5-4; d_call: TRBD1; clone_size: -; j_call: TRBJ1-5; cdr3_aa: CASSLQGTGVQPQHF; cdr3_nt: TGTGCCAGCAGCTTGCAAGGTACAGGGGTCCAGCCCCAGCATTTT
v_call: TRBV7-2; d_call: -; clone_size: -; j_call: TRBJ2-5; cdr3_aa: CASSLESWYGQETQYF; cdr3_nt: TGTGCCAGCAGCTTAGAAAGTTGGTACGGTCAAGAGACCCAGTACTTC
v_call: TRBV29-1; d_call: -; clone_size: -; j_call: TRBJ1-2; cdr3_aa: CSVGQAGYGYTF; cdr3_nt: TGCAGCGTTGGGCAGGCCGGCTATGGCTACACCTTC
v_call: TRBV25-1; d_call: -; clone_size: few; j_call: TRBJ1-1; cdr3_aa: CASGEGWTEAFF; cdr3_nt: TGTGCCAGCGGGGAGGGTTGGACTGAAGCTTTCTTT
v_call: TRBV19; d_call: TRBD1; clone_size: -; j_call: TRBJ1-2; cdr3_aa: CASSPGTDSNYGYTF; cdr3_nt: TGTGCCAGTAGTCCCGGGACAGATTCTAACTATGGCTACACCTTC
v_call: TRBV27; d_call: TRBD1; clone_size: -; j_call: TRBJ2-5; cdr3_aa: CASSPQTGKETQYF; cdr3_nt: TGTGCCAGCAGTCCCCAGACAGGGAAAGAGACCCAGTACTTC
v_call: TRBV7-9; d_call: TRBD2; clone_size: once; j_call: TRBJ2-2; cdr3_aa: CASSFGPSGSTGELFF; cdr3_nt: TGTGCCAGCAGCTTCGGGCCTAGCGGGTCCACCGGGGAGCTGTTTTTT
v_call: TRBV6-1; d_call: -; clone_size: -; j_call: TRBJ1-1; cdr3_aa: CASSEQGFPNTEAFF; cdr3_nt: TGTGCCAGCAGTGAGCAGGGGTTCCCGAACACTGAAGCTTTCTTT
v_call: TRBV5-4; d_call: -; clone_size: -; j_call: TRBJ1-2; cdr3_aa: CASSFGDFGYTF; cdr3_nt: TGTGCCAGCAGCTTCGGTGACTTTGGCTACACCTTC
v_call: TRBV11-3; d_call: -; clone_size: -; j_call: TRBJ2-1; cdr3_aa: CASNKLASYNEQFF; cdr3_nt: TGTGCCAGCAACAAACTAGCCTCCTACAATGAGCAGTTCTTC
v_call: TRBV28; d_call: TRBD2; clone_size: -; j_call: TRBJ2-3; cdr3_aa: CASTLGLAGRTDTQYF; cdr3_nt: TGTGCCAGCACCTTGGGCCTAGCGGGACGCACAGATACGCAGTATTTT
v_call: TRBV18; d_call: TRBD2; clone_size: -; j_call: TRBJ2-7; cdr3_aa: CASSPTSGGSYEQYF; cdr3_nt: TGTGCCAGCTCACCAACTAGCGGGGGTTCCTACGAGCAGTACTTC
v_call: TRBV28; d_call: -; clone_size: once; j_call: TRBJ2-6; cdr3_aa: CASSINRAGANVLTF; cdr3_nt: TGTGCCAGCAGTATAAACAGGGCTGGGGCCAACGTCCTGACTTTC
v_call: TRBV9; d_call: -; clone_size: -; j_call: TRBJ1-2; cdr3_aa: CASSTFTPGHNYGYTF; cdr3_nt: TGTGCCAGCAGCACTTTTACCCCGGGACATAACTATGGCTACACCTTC
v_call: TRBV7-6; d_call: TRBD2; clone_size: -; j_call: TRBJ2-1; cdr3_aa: CASSGSGRVPYNEQFF; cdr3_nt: TGTGCCAGCAGCGGTAGCGGGAGGGTGCCCTACAATGAGCAGTTCTTC
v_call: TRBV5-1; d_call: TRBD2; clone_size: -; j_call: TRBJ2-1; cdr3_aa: CASSVQLAGVYNEQFF; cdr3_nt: TGCGCCAGCAGCGTCCAACTAGCGGGAGTCTACAATGAGCAGTTCTTC
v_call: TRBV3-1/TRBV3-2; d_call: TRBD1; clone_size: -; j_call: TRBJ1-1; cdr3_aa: CASSHHDRGAEAFF; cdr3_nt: TGTGCCAGCAGCCATCACGACAGGGGCGCTGAAGCTTTCTTT
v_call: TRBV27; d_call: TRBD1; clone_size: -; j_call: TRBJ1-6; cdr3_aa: CASSRTGGYNSPLHF; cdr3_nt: TGTGCCAGCAGTCGGACAGGGGGTTACAATTCACCCCTCCACTTT
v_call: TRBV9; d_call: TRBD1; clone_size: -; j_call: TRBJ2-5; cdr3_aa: CASSVGLGQGEETQYF; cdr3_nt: TGTGCCAGCAGCGTAGGGCTCGGACAGGGGGAAGAGACCCAGTACTTC
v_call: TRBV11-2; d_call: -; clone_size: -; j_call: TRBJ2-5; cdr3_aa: CASSSDRGGETQYF; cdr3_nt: TGTGCCAGCAGCTCCGACAGGGGAGGGGAGACCCAGTACTTC
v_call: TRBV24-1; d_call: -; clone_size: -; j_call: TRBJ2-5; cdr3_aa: CATSDLRAAGETQYF; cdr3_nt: TGTGCCACCAGTGATTTGCGCGCGGCAGGGGAGACCCAGTACTTC
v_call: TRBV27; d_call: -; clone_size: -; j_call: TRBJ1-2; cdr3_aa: CASSPNSRVGYGYTF; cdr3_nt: TGTGCCAGCAGTCCAAACTCCAGGGTAGGGTATGGCTACACCTTC
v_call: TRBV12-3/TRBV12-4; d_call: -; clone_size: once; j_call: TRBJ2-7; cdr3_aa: CASSRTGEQYF; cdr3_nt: TGTGCCAGCAGTAGAACCGGCGAGCAGTACTTC
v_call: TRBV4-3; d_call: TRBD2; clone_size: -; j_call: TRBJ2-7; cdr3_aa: CASSQVGGRSEEQYF; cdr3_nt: TGCGCCAGCAGCCAAGTGGGCGGGAGGTCGGAAGAGCAGTACTTC
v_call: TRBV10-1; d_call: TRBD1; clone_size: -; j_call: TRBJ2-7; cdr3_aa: CASSECQGELSYEQYF; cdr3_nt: TGCGCCAGCAGTGAGTGCCAGGGGGAGCTCTCCTACGAGCAGTACTTC
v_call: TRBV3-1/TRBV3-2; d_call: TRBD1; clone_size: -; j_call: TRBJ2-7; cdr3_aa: CASSHSTGTGNYEQYF; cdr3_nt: TGTGCCAGCAGCCATTCGACCGGGACAGGGAACTACGAGCAGTACTTC
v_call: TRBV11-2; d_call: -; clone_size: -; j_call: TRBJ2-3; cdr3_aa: CASSPPSTDTQYF; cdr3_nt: TGTGCCAGCAGCCCCCCTAGCACAGATACGCAGTATTTT
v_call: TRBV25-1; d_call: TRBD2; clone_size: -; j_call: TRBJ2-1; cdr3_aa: CASSASGSPNEQFF; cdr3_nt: TGTGCCAGCAGTGCTAGCGGGAGTCCCAATGAGCAGTTCTTC
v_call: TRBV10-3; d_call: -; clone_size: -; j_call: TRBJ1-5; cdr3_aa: CAISEVDRSNQPQHF; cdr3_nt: TGTGCCATCAGTGAGGTAGACAGGAGTAATCAGCCCCAGCATTTT
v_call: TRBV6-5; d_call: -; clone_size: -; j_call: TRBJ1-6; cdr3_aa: CASSLNGDSPLHF; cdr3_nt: TGTGCCAGCAGTTTAAACGGGGATTCACCCCTCCACTTT